The T cell receptor beta chain under discussion was sequenced for a study of cytomegalovirus exposure and HLA in healthy donors. Germline values: CDR1 DFQATT, CDR2 SNEGSKA (reference sequence). The CDR3 is made up of 11 amino acids. The ends were cut back, 6 bases at V and 9 bases at J, with 14 bases in the middle. Study-level results: In vitro testing confirmed a few CMV-associated chains as specific for CMV antigens.

The table came from immunoSEQ multiplex PCR; TCRdb's copy has only in-frame clones and leaves some out. There are about 190,000 clones in the sample; 75% to 90% occur only once, and approximately 7% lies in the top ten. As regards this clone: As yet, its antigen is unknown.

The rearrangement links TRBV20-1 to TRBJ2-5; the D gene is possibly TRBD2 (7 bases). The source of this sequence is a man younger than 35 in good health and CMV-seropositive. Sequenced sample: PBMCs. The CDR3 nucleotides read TGCAGTGCCACGGGGGGCACGGCCCAGTACTTC. This translates into CSATGGTAQYF.